This TCR beta chain was recovered during a study of response to subunit inactivated influenza vaccine. Study-wide results and caveats: The authors suggested that every seasonal influenza vaccination recruits few new T cells.

A remark on this clonotype: Its antigen is undetermined.

Each CDR3 protein is one row after TCRdb ran MiXCR on the RT-PCR reads. The sample has 650,000 to 800,000 distinct CDR3 sequences, approximately 13% seen once; the top ten hold less than 7%. This CDR3 has 14 residues. Trimming took 3 bases from V and 5 from J, leaving 15 bases between them. Germline CDR1 and CDR2: SGHNT and YYREEE (reference sequence). The sample was PBMCs from blood, taken approximately 15 days before vaccination. The chain carries TRBV5-4 and TRBJ2-7; TRBD2 might be the D (6 bases). This clonotype originated in a man in his fifties who received an inactivated influenza vaccine. CDR3 sequence reads: CASSWGGRAHEQYF. The CDR3 bases are TGTGCCAGCAGCTGGGGAGGCAGGGCCCACGAGCAGTACTTC. The full variable domain, completed using reference TRBV5-4 and TRBJ2-7, is ETGVTQSPTHLIKTRGQQVTLRCSSQSGHNTVSWYQQALGQGPQFIFQYYREEENGRGNFPPRFSGLQFPNYSSELNVNALELDDSALYLCASSWGGRAHEQYFGPGTRLTVT.